These 5 T cell receptor beta chains share one sample of origin, sequenced in a study of blood T cell repertoires in COVID-19. Using immunoSEQ multiplex PCR, the repertoire was profiled, and TCRdb retains in-frame clones only, with some absent. The sample has about 400,000 clones; 86% are singletons. The sample taken for sequencing was peripheral blood. The receptors originated from a woman younger than 45 with active or convalescent COVID-19.

This clone was counted a few times. The chain has TRBV5-6 and TRBJ1-2; 8 bases map to TRBD1. The trim removed 2 bases at V and 0 bases at J, leaving 12 bases unmatched. CDR1 SGHDT and CDR2 YYEEEE come from the germline V gene. CDR3 size: 18 residues. CDR3 in DNA: TGTGCCAGCAGCTTAGGGACATTTCAGGGGGCGACTAACTATGGCTACACCTTC. Encoded protein: CASSLGTFQGATNYGYTF.

The rearrangement links TRBV5-1 to TRBJ2-7; possibly TRBD2 for D (5 bases). CDR1 is SGHRS and CDR2 is YFSETQ in the germline V gene. CDR3 length: 12 residues. With 4 bases removed from V and 6 bases from J, the gap between germline ends came to 11 bases. In DNA form, the CDR3 reads TGCGCCAGCAGCGTGCCTGAGGGCGAGCAGTACTTC. This gives the protein CASSVPEGEQYF.

This chain connects TRBV6-5 to TRBJ1-2; no reliable D call. Trimming left V 7 bases short and J 5 bases short, with 14 bases between. Germline V gene sequence: CDR1 MNHEY, CDR2 SVGAGI. This CDR3 has 13 residues. The CDR3 region has the DNA TGTGCCAGCACTCCCCGCGGGAGATATGGCTACACCTTC. Its protein is CASTPRGRYGYTF.

The chain combines TRBV30 with TRBJ2-1; TRBD1 matches at 9 bases. CDR3 length: 13 amino acids. V lost 2 bases, J lost 7 bases, and 3 bases stayed unmatched. Germline V gene lookup returns CDR1 GTSNPN and CDR2 SVGIG (reference sequence). CDR3 region: CAWSPGTGNEQFF. CDR3 DNA sequence: TGTGCCTGGAGTCCCGGGACAGGGAATGAGCAGTTCTTC.

The V call is TRBV6-6, the J call TRBJ1-5; 7 bases align to TRBD1. The CDR3 sequence is 12 residues long. Germline trimming cut 9 bases from V and 7 bases from J; bases unmatched to any gene: 6. Germline loops: CDR1 MNHNY, CDR2 SVGAGI (reference sequence). DNA of the CDR3: TGTGCCAGTGACAGGGAAGGACAGCCCCAGCATTTT. Amino acid sequence: CASDREGQPQHF.